The 10 T cell receptor beta chains reported below all come from one sample, sequenced in a study of Graves' ophthalmopathy and Graves' hyperthyroidism. Amplification from RNA transcripts yielded the TCR beta CDR3 regions. Scientists carried out first-round RT-PCR using HTBI primers and then a second-round multiplex PCR. A single record per CDR3 protein comes from TCRdb applying MiXCR to the multiplex PCR reads. Altogether roughly 420,000 distinct CDR3 sequences are present, 20% to 25% being singletons, with the ten largest covering 2.5% to 3.5%. Sequencing was done on a sample of peripheral blood. Receptors were obtained from a woman aged 18 to 35 with stable Graves' hyperthyroidism.

By sample share, this clonotype is large. The chain has TRBV20-1 and TRBJ2-7; 10 bases line up with TRBD2. The germline gives CDR1 DFQATT, CDR2 SNEGSKA (reference sequence). The CDR3 is made up of 14 amino acids. The junction had 10 bases not matched to a gene; V was cut back by 5 bases and J by 6 bases. This CDR3 reads CSAYPSGSPREQYF. Written as DNA, the CDR3 is TGCAGTGCTTACCCTAGCGGGAGCCCGCGCGAGCAGTACTTC.

The rearrangement uses TRBV28 and TRBJ1-2; 9 bases are a match to TRBD1. J lost 8 bases, V lost 4 bases, and 8 bases had no gene match. The germline V gene encodes CDR1 MDHEN and CDR2 SYDVKM. This CDR3 region has 14 residues. The CDR3 loop reads CASSSDRGDRGYTF. CDR3 in DNA: TGTGCCAGCAGTTCCGACAGGGGGGATAGGGGCTACACCTTC.

This clonotype was counted ten times or more. The chain couples TRBV5-1 to TRBJ2-5, with D possibly being TRBD1 or TRBD2 (5 bases each). Deletions cut 4 bases from V and 1 base from J, with 14 bases between. The CDR3 loop spans 15 amino acids. Germline loops: CDR1 SGHRS, CDR2 YFSETQ. CDR3: CASSPTGATQETQYF. CDR3 sequence (DNA): TGCGCCAGCAGCCCCACCGGGGCGACCCAAGAGACCCAGTACTTC.

This clonotype was counted at least ten times. The DNA of the CDR3 is TGTGCCAGCAGTCCCCAGGGGACGGGAGGGGGAGAGACCCAGTACTTC. Translated: CASSPQGTGGGETQYF. This sequence joins TRBV27 and TRBJ2-5, with TRBD2 matching over 8 bases. With 5 bases clipped from V and 4 bases from J, the junction kept 12 bases outside the gene matches. The CDR3 covers 16 residues. Germline-derived CDR1 and CDR2 are MNHEY and SMNVEV (reference sequence).

At least ten counts were recorded for this clonotype. V is TRBV15 and J is TRBJ1-2; no firm D call. Trimming shortened V by 2 bases and J by 7 bases, and 8 bases separated the two germline ends. Germline V gives CDR1 LNHNV, CDR2 YYDKDF (reference sequence). This CDR3 contains 12 residues. CDR3 in DNA: TGTGCCACCAGCAGACCTGAATCTGGCTACACCTTC. Its protein is CATSRPESGYTF.

This clonotype was seen many times. The V and J genes are TRBV19 and TRBJ1-1, with no clear D. Germline V gives CDR1 LNHDA, CDR2 SQIVND (reference sequence). Deletions cut 7 bases from V and 0 bases from J, with 9 bases between. The length of the CDR3 is 13 residues. This chain's CDR3 is CASKSRVNTEAFF. CDR3 sequence (DNA): TGTGCCAGTAAAAGCCGGGTGAACACTGAAGCTTTCTTT.

This clonotype was seen many times. The chain is built from TRBV4-3 and TRBJ2-7; 9 bases agree with TRBD1. Trimming removed 3 bases from V and 6 bases from J; junction bases left unmatched: 6. The CDR3 runs 14 residues. From germline, CDR1 is LGHNA and CDR2 YSLEER. CDR3 nucleotides: TGCGCCAGCAGCCAGGCACAGGGGGCCCTCGAGCAGTACTTC. Translated, it gives CASSQAQGALEQYF.

Here the CDR3 reads CASSSQPALPQHF. CDR3 nucleotides: TGTGCCAGCAGTTCCCAGCCGGCTTTGCCCCAGCATTTT. The gene calls are TRBV6-5 and TRBJ1-5; D not resolved. V was pared by 4 bases and J by 9 bases, with 13 bases between. There are 13 residues in the CDR3. Germline V CDR1 and CDR2: MNHEY, SVGAGI.

This clonotype was recorded many times. The chain combines TRBV20-1 with TRBJ1-1; no clear D. Germline V gives CDR1 DFQATT, CDR2 SNEGSKA (reference sequence). This CDR3 region has 11 residues. Trimming pared 6 bases from V and 4 bases from J, leaving 9 bases between. CDR3 loop: CSAPVGTEAFF. The DNA of the CDR3 is TGCAGTGCCCCGGTAGGCACTGAAGCTTTCTTT.

J is TRBJ2-2 and V is TRBV11-1; 12 bases map to TRBD2. V lost 5 bases to trimming and J lost 1 base; unmatched junction nucleotides: 5. The CDR3 has 17 residues. The germline gives CDR1 SGHAT, CDR2 FQDESV (reference sequence). The CDR3 sequence: CASSPWTSGVNTGELFF. The CDR3 DNA follows: TGTGCCAGCAGCCCCTGGACTAGCGGGGTGAACACCGGGGAGCTGTTTTTT. The full variable domain, with the rest looked up from reference TRBV11-1 and TRBJ2-2, is EAEVAQSPRYKITEKSQAVAFWCDPISGHATLYWYRQILGQGPELLVQFQDESVVDDSQLPKDRFSAERLKGVDSTLKIQPAELGDSAMYLCASSPWTSGVNTGELFFGEGSRLTVL.